Presented here are 16 T cell receptor beta chains from one specimen sequenced in a study of T-cell memory formation after mild COVID-19. Each CDR3 protein is one row after TCRdb ran MiXCR on the 5' RACE reads. Among over 120,000 distinct CDR3 sequences listed, 5.5% to 7% were seen once. Sequencing used PBMCs or a T cell subset sorted from them (not recorded which). These TCRs come from an adult woman who had mild COVID-19 (a few samples of this study predate the infection). Cell type and time point are not known.

The chain carries TRBV15 and TRBJ2-7; no reliable D call. Trimming pared 1 base from V and 6 bases from J, leaving 10 bases between. Germline CDR1 reads LNHNV; CDR2 reads YYDKDF (reference sequence). CDR3 length equals 13 residues. The DNA for the CDR3 is TGTGCCACCAGCAGAGTTCTAGAGGCCGAGCAGTACTTC. It yields the protein CATSRVLEAEQYF. Combining the CDR3 with reference TRBV15 and TRBJ2-7 gives the whole variable domain DAMVIQNPRYQVTQFGKPVTLSCSQTLNHNVMYWYQQKSSQAPKLLFHYYDKDFNNEADTPDNFQSRRPNTSFCFLDIRSPGLGDTAMYLCATSRVLEAEQYFGPGTRLTVT.

This clonotype was observed a handful of times. The chain employs TRBV20-1 and TRBJ2-4; 13 positions match TRBD2. The CDR3 runs 16 residues. CDR1 is DFQATT, CDR2 SNEGSKA, per germline (reference sequence). V lost 5 bases, J lost 0 bases, and 4 bases stayed unmatched. In DNA, the CDR3 is TGCAGTGCTTCCGGACTAGCGGGAGTAGCCAAAAACATTCAGTACTTC. Its protein product is CSASGLAGVAKNIQYF.

This clonotype has ten or more counts. This CDR3 is CSANQGLNTEAFF. The DNA of the CDR3 is TGCAGTGCTAACCAGGGGCTGAACACTGAAGCTTTCTTT. This chain joins TRBV20-1 and TRBJ1-1, with a tentative D call TRBD1 (6 bases). The CDR3 consists of 13 residues. Germline loops: CDR1 DFQATT, CDR2 SNEGSKA (reference sequence). The ends were cut back, 4 bases at V and 0 bases at J, with 9 bases in the middle.

The V and J genes are TRBV9 and TRBJ2-3, with TRBD1 matching over 9 bases. From germline, CDR1 is SGDLS and CDR2 YYNGEE. After removal of 3 bases from V and 6 bases from J, the junction contained 8 bases not matched to a gene. This CDR3 spans 15 amino acids. CDR3 nucleotides: TGTGCCAGCAGCGCGGGACAGGGTACGACTGATACGCAGTATTTT. This translates into CASSAGQGTTDTQYF.

The chain combines TRBV3-1 with TRBJ2-7; no definite D call. Deletions cut 3 bases from V and 7 bases from J, with 16 bases between. CDR1 is LGHDT, CDR2 YNNKEL, per germline (reference sequence). The CDR3 is 14 residues long. CDR3 region: CASSQDRLLGEQYF. The DNA of the CDR3 is TGTGCCAGCAGCCAGGACCGACTCCTGGGGGAGCAGTACTTC.

This clonotype was observed at least ten times. J is TRBJ2-7 and V is TRBV6-6, with D hard to call. The CDR3 sequence is 14 residues long. V gave up 0 bases and J gave up 1 base, with 7 bases separating them. Germline CDR1 reads MNHNY; CDR2 reads SVGAGI (reference sequence). This CDR3 is CASSYSAESYEQYF. In nucleotides, the CDR3 is TGTGCCAGCAGTTACTCCGCAGAGTCCTACGAGCAGTACTTC.

This clonotype showed up many times. This chain uses TRBV7-8 with TRBJ2-5; tentatively, D is TRBD2 (5 bases). Germline V gene data show CDR1 as SGHVS and CDR2 as FQNEAQ. Between the trimmed V and J ends, which lost 1 base and 7 bases, there was a span of 19 bases. The CDR3 sequence is 16 residues long. Here the CDR3 reads CASSLEITAVAGTQYF. CDR3 nucleotide sequence: TGTGCCAGCAGCTTAGAAATAACGGCCGTGGCGGGGACCCAGTACTTC.

This chain links TRBV9 with TRBJ2-5; 9 bases fit TRBD2. CDR1 and CDR2 from the germline V gene are SGDLS and YYNGEE. This CDR3 has 15 amino acids. V was clipped by 0 bases and J by 4 bases; unmatched bases: 4. The CDR3 bases are TGTGCCAGCAGCGTAGCTCGCGGGGGGGCAGAGACCCAGTACTTC. Translating it yields CASSVARGGAETQYF.

The genes are TRBV18 and TRBJ2-5; 7 bases match TRBD2. Germline CDR1 and CDR2: KGHSH and LQKENI. Losses at the gene ends were 3 bases for V and 3 bases for J; bases not matched to a gene: 7. The CDR3 runs to 15 residues. For the CDR3, the DNA is TGTGCCAGCTCACCTATGACCGGGACTAAAGAGACCCAGTACTTC. It encodes CASSPMTGTKETQYF.

The rearrangement links TRBV12-3 or TRBV12-4 to TRBJ2-7; 7 bases line up with TRBD1. This CDR3 region has 15 residues. J gave up 5 bases and V 5 bases, and 12 bases lay outside the gene matches. In nucleotides, the CDR3 is TGTGCCAGCAGTCCCTCACCCGGGACAGTGAACGAGCAGTACTTC. It translates to CASSPSPGTVNEQYF.

The V call is TRBV7-9, the J call TRBJ2-3, with 7 bases aligning to TRBD1. V dropped 5 bases and J dropped 5; count of bases not matched to a gene: 10. The CDR3 sequence is 15 residues long. The germline V gene encodes CDR1 SEHNR and CDR2 FQNEAQ (reference sequence). CDR3 bases: TGTGCCAGCAGCCCGTGGGCAGGGGGTGAAGATACGCAGTATTTT. This sequence encodes CASSPWAGGEDTQYF.

In this sample, this clonotype turned up a few times. The gene calls are TRBV14 and TRBJ1-1, with D possibly matching TRBD1 (5 bases). CDR1 is SGHDN, CDR2 FVKESK, per germline. Trimming pared 1 base from V and 6 bases from J, leaving 15 bases between. This CDR3 is 15 amino acids long. DNA for the CDR3: TGTGCCAGCAGCCAAGGGGCGGGAAGGGACCCTGAAGCTTTCTTT. Protein product: CASSQGAGRDPEAFF.

At least ten counts were recorded for this clonotype. The chain carries TRBV19 and TRBJ2-1, with TRBD1 matching 7 bases. This CDR3 has 13 amino acids. Per germline, CDR1 LNHDA and CDR2 SQIVND (reference sequence). After removal of 9 bases from V and 2 bases from J, the junction contained 4 bases not matched to a gene. Written as DNA, the CDR3 is TGTGCCAGCGTGGGGACAGCCTACAATGAGCAGTTCTTC. This encodes CASVGTAYNEQFF.

The sample holds a few counts of this clonotype. The junction and the germline gene differ at one end; a read error may be behind it. V is TRBV7-7 and J is TRBJ2-1, with D tentatively TRBD2 (6 bases). The CDR3 sequence is 15 residues long. Germline CDR1 and CDR2: SSHAT and FNYEAQ (reference sequence). CDR3 in amino acids: CASSNGSISYNEQFF. The DNA for the CDR3 is TGTGCTAGCAGCAACGGGAGCATCTCCTACAATGAGCAGTTCTTC.

This clonotype was detected ten times or more. CDR3 residues: CASSTTGFHEQFF. In DNA form, the CDR3 reads TGTGCCAGTAGTACGACAGGGTTCCATGAGCAGTTCTTC. This chain connects TRBV19 to TRBJ2-1, with 7 bases that match TRBD1. CDR3 size: 13 residues. V lost 4 bases and J lost 8; bases outside the gene matches: 5. Germline CDR1 and CDR2: LNHDA and SQIVND (reference sequence).

This clonotype came up many times. J is TRBJ2-1 and V is TRBV14; TRBD2 aligns across 16 bases. Germline V gives CDR1 SGHDN, CDR2 FVKESK. The CDR3 totals 18 residues. Trimming took 4 bases from V and 0 from J; bases not matched to a gene: 3. CDR3 amino acids: CASSRGLAGGPSYNEQFF. Written as DNA, the CDR3 is TGTGCCAGCAGCCGGGGACTAGCGGGGGGGCCCTCCTACAATGAGCAGTTCTTC.